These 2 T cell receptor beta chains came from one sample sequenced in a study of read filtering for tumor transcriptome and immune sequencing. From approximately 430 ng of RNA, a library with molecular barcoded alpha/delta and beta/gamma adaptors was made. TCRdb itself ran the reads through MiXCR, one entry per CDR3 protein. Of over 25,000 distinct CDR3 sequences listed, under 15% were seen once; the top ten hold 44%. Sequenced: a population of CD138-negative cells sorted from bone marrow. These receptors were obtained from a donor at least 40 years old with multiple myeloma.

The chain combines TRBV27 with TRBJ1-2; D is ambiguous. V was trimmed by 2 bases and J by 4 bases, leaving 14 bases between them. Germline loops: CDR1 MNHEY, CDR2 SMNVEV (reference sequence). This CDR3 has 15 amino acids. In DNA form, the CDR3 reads TGTGCCAGCAGTTTAGTTGGGGAATCAGGCTATGGCTACACCTTC. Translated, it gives CASSLVGESGYGYTF.

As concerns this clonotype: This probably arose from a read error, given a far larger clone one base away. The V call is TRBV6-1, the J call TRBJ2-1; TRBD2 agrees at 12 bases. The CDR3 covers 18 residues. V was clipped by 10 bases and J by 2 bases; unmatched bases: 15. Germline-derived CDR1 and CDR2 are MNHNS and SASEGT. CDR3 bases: TGTGCCAACATCGACCGGGCTAGCGGGAGGGGCGCCTACAATGAGCAGTTCTTC. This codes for CANIDRASGRGAYNEQFF.